This TCR beta chain was profiled in a study of blood T cell repertoires in COVID-19. In the authors' workflow: Amplification from reference gene primers served as the basis for estimated nucleated cell counts. Produced via immunoSEQ multiplex PCR; TCRdb's table is partial and in-frame only. The V and J calls and clone size were taken over from that table, and D and trimming were inferred from the DNA. The repertoire holds tens of thousands of clones, with 76% as singletons. The sequence was collected from a woman in her forties or fifties with active or convalescent COVID-19. The sample taken for sequencing was peripheral blood.

This chain's CDR3 is CASSSQGWDGYTF. As DNA, the CDR3 is TGTGCCAGCAGCTCACAGGGGTGGGATGGCTACACCTTC. The chain recombines TRBV6-5 with TRBJ1-2, with 7 bases aligning to TRBD1. Germline CDR1 is MNHEY and CDR2 is SVGAGI. With V trimmed by 6 bases and J by 6 bases, 7 bases remained unmatched. The CDR3 has 13 amino acids.